This is a list of T cell receptor beta chains from one sample in a study of blood T cells in healthy people across ages. MiXCR was run by TCRdb on the 5' RACE reads, yielding one entry per CDR3 protein. The data contain 1,300,000 or so distinct CDR3 sequences, approximately 59% of them singletons. Sequencing was performed on blood. These TCRs come from a man aged 18-30 years in good health. Each CDR3 is given without its conserved first and last residue. Clone size is not always given. Where it is, it says once, few, many or a class for expanded clones.

size,V,CDR3
-,TRBV19,ASSGANGDIQY
-,TRBV6-6,ASRSNLADEQF
-,TRBV27,ASSTVTGINEKLF
-,TRBV7-9,ASSSGIGQY
-,TRBV6-2/TRBV6-3,ASSDFSPLH
-,TRBV2,ASASLGVNEQF
-,TRBV3-1,TSSQGTLFYEQY
-,TRBV4-1,ASSFSIRTSQEQY
-,TRBV13,ASRSLAGRSTDTQY
-,TRBV25-1,ASDPSGGLAETQY
-,TRBV16,ASSLLQVGESGYT
many,TRBV10-2,ASRSQPGLAGELF
-,TRBV2,ASTLRDRGGYT
-,TRBV20-1,SATGTANTGELF
few,TRBV20-1,SAAPGLSYEQY
-,TRBV28,AGSLPGLAYEQY
few,TRBV29-1,SVEGGFLLDTDTQY
-,TRBV4-2,ASSMGGSPLH
once,TRBV12-3/TRBV12-4,ASSSRQPEVGTQY
-,TRBV7-2,ASSTTSFSSYEQY
-,TRBV28,ASSLSPGHRWIYEQY
once,TRBV12-3/TRBV12-4,ASNLIQGAYNEQF
-,TRBV20-1,SARDPDRDTQY
few,TRBV7-2,ASSLGLAPRNNEQF
-,TRBV14,ASSQDADRGDGYT
-,TRBV4-1,ASSLQPGEETQY
-,TRBV27,ASSLSGGTEAF
once,TRBV15,ATSRHLGGNSPLH
-,TRBV29-1,SGTIEGGETQY
once,TRBV20-1,SALGDNHYEQY
-,TRBV29-1,SAALAGSYNEQF
-,TRBV4-1,ASSQDRPGIYEQY
-,TRBV7-9,TSSHTSSGYSSGEQF
few,TRBV15,ATSSRNFNYGYT
many,TRBV29-1,SVPPGQGTDTQY
-,TRBV7-9,ASSLAAGPGVGSNQPQH
few,TRBV6-6,ASRDRVGQPQH
-,TRBV27,ASSLAGVPPSEQY
few,TRBV5-1,ASSLEIGGNEQF
few,TRBV12-3/TRBV12-4,ASSFGQITDTQY